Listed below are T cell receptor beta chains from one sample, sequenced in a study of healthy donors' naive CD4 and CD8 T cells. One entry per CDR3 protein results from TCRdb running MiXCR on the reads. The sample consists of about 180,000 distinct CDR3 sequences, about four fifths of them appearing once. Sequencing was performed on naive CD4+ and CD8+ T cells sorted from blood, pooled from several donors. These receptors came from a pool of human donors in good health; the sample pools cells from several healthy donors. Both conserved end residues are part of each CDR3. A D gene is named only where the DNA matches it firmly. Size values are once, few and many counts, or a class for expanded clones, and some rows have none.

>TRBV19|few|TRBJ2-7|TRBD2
CASSIAGAGAYEQYF
TGTGCCAGTAGTATTGCCGGGGCGGGGGCCTACGAGCAGTACTTC
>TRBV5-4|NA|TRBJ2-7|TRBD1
CASSSVLDRASEQYF
TGTGCCAGCAGCTCTGTTCTTGACAGGGCGTCCGAGCAGTACTTC
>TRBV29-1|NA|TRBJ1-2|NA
CSVLPEGLYGYTF
TGCAGCGTGCTACCCGAAGGCCTTTACGGCTACACCTTC
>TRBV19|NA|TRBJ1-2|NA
CASSIPGVGGYTF
TGTGCCAGTAGTATACCGGGGGTTGGTGGCTACACCTTC
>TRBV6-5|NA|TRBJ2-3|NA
CASSYVASTDTQYF
TGTGCCAGCAGTTACGTGGCGAGCACAGATACGCAGTATTTT
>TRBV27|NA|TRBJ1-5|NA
CASKGTSAGYSNQPQHF
TGTGCCAGTAAGGGGACCTCCGCGGGATATAGCAATCAGCCCCAGCATTTT
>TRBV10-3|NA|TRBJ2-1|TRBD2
CAITETSGTFNEQFF
TGTGCCATCACCGAAACTAGCGGAACGTTCAATGAGCAGTTCTTC
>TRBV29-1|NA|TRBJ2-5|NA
CSAHRKGPGTRETQYF
TGCAGCGCCCATCGTAAGGGGCCAGGTACAAGAGAGACCCAGTACTTC
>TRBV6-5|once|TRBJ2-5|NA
CAISERTGEETQYF
TGTGCCATCAGTGAGCGTACCGGGGAAGAGACCCAGTACTTC
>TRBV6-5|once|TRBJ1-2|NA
CATYPTGNYGYTF
TGTGCCACCTATCCCACAGGGAACTATGGCTACACCTTC
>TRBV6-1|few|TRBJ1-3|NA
CASSEGRSSGNTIYF
TGTGCCAGCAGTGAAGGAAGGAGCTCTGGAAACACCATATATTTT
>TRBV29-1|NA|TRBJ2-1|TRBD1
CSVETQGVPEQFF
TGCAGCGTTGAAACCCAGGGGGTCCCGGAGCAGTTCTTC
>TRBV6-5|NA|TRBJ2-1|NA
CASRGTSQYNEQFF
TGTGCCAGCAGGGGGACTTCACAATACAATGAGCAGTTCTTC
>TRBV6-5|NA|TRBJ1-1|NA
CASNRGTGTEAFF
TGTGCCAGCAACCGGGGGACGGGTACTGAAGCTTTCTTT
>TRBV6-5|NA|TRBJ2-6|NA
CASRSGDSGANVPTF
TGTGCCAGCAGATCGGGGGACTCTGGGGCCAACGTCCCGACTTTC
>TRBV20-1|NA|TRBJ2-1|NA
CSARLQTNNEQFF
TGCAGTGCTAGACTCCAAACGAACAATGAGCAGTTCTTC
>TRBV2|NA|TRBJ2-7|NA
CASTFLEEIYEQYF
TGTGCCAGCACTTTCCTAGAGGAGATCTACGAGCAGTACTTC
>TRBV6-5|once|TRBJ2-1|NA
CASSYLGGRASGHEQFF
TGTGCCAGCAGTTACCTTGGAGGTCGCGCGAGTGGACATGAGCAGTTCTTC
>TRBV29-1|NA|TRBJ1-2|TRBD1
CSVATGGGYGYTF
TGCAGCGTAGCGACAGGGGGAGGTTATGGCTACACCTTC
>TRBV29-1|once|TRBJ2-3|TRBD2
CSSLWLAGGTSTDTQYF
TGCAGCTCCCTCTGGCTAGCGGGAGGAACGAGCACAGATACGCAGTATTTT
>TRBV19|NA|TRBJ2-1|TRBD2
CASLCPTSVPYSSYNEQFF
TGTGCCAGCCTCTGCCCCACTAGCGTCCCTTATAGCTCCTACAATGAGCAGTTCTTC
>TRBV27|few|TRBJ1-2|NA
CASSLYGQIDVYGYTF
TGTGCCAGCAGTTTATACGGACAGATCGACGTCTATGGCTACACCTTC
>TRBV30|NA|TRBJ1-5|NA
CAWNQGNQPQHF
TGTGCCTGGAACCAGGGAAATCAGCCCCAGCATTTT
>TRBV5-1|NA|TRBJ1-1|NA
CASSHHPNTEAFF
TGCGCCAGCAGTCATCACCCGAACACTGAAGCTTTCTTT
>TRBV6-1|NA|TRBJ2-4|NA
CASSEDAGRAKNIQYF
TGTGCCAGCAGTGAAGATGCAGGGCGAGCCAAAAACATTCAGTACTTC
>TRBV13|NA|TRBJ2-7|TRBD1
CASSLITGGQTYEQYF
TGTGCCAGCAGCTTAATTACTGGGGGACAGACCTACGAGCAGTACTTC
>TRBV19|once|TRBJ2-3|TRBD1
CASSRRTGRGHTDTQYF
TGTGCCAGTAGTCGTAGGACAGGGCGGGGACACACAGATACGCAGTATTTT
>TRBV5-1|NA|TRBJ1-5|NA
CASSLDPWEGNQPQHF
TGCGCCAGCAGCTTGGATCCATGGGAAGGCAATCAGCCCCAGCATTTT
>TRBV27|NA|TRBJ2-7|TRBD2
CASSLVLAGSEQYF
TGTGCCAGCAGTTTAGTTCTAGCGGGAAGCGAGCAGTACTTC
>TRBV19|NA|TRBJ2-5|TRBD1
CASSSRGSETQYF
TGTGCCAGTAGTTCCAGGGGGTCGGAGACCCAGTACTTC
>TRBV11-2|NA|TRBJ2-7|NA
CASSLDGVSREQYF
TGTGCCAGCAGCTTAGACGGGGTTTCTAGGGAGCAGTACTTC
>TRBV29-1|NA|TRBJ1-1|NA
CSVARTWDTEAFF
TGCAGCGTTGCGAGAACATGGGACACTGAAGCTTTCTTT
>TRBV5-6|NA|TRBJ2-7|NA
CASSRGYSDYEQYF
TGTGCCAGCAGCCGCGGGTACAGTGACTACGAGCAGTACTTC
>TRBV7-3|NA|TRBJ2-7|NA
CASSLGRGPDEQYF
TGTGCCAGCAGCTTAGGCCGGGGACCGGACGAGCAGTACTTC
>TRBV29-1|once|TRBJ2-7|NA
CSGAVGSYEQYF
TGCAGCGGGGCCGTCGGGAGCTACGAGCAGTACTTC
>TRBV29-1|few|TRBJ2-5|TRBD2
CSVEDRWEGRETQYF
TGCAGCGTTGAAGATCGATGGGAGGGCAGAGAGACCCAGTACTTC
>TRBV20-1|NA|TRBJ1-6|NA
CSARDRVSPLHF
TGCAGTGCTAGAGACCGGGTCTCACCCCTCCACTTT
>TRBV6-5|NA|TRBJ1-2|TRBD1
CASSTGGYGYTF
TGTGCCAGCAGTACAGGGGGCTATGGCTACACCTTC
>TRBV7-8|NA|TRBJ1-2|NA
CASSSRGRLEGYTF
TGTGCCAGCAGCTCAAGAGGCCGCCTTGAGGGCTACACCTTC
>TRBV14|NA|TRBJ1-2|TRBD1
CASSPPTGGIYGYTF
TGTGCCAGCAGCCCCCCGACAGGGGGGATCTATGGCTACACCTTC
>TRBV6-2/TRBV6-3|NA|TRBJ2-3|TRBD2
CASSYSASGSWNTQYF
TGTGCCAGCAGTTACTCGGCTAGCGGGAGTTGGAATACGCAGTATTTT